This is a list of T cell receptor beta chains from one sample in a study of blood T cell repertoires in COVID-19. TCRdb keeps only in-frame clones here, not all; method: immunoSEQ multiplex PCR. In the table there are roughly 230,000 clones, nearly 85% of which are singletons. Sequenced sample: peripheral blood. Receptors were obtained from a human donor in a cohort sampled during active COVID-19. Both conserved end residues are part of each CDR3. The D gene is left open where the match is weak. Expanded clones get a size class; other rows say once, few or many, or leave the size out.

TRBV5-1	-	TRBJ1-1	-	TGCGCCAGCAGCTTGTCAGGAATTGAAGCTTTCTTT	CASSLSGIEAFF
TRBV3-1/TRBV3-2	TRBD1	TRBJ2-2	-	TGTGCCAGCAGCCAAGTTGCCAAGGACAGGGGGAGTGGGGAGCTGTTTTTT	CASSQVAKDRGSGELFF
TRBV5-1	TRBD1	TRBJ2-7	-	TGCGCCAGCAGCTTTACGTCCGGGACAGGGGGCTGGGGTCGCTCCTACGAGCAGTACTTC	CASSFTSGTGGWGRSYEQYF
TRBV27	TRBD1	TRBJ2-5	-	TGTGCCAGCAGTTCGGGACAGGGGCGGCAAGGAGAGACCCAGTACTTC	CASSSGQGRQGETQYF
TRBV6-5	-	TRBJ1-2	-	TGTGCCAGCAGTTACTCAACAGGGTTTGGCTATGGCTACACCTTC	CASSYSTGFGYGYTF
TRBV13	-	TRBJ2-2	-	TGTGCCAGCAGCCAAGTGGGGGCGTTCTATACAAACACCGGGGAGCTGTTTTTT	CASSQVGAFYTNTGELFF
TRBV29-1	TRBD1	TRBJ1-5	-	TGCAGCGTAGGACAGGGAGGCAATCAGCCCCAGCATTTT	CSVGQGGNQPQHF
TRBV5-4	-	TRBJ2-3	-	TGTGCCATCAACGGACAGTCCACAGATACGCAGTATTTT	CAINGQSTDTQYF
TRBV3-1/TRBV3-2	TRBD2	TRBJ2-1	-	TGTGCCAGCAGCCAAGATAGTTTAGGGCTAGCGGAATTCTTC	CASSQDSLGLAEFF
TRBV19	-	TRBJ2-7	-	TGTGCCAGTAGTCCACCCCCTTGGGCAGGGGTCCCCTACGAGCAGTACTTC	CASSPPPWAGVPYEQYF
TRBV7-6	TRBD1	TRBJ1-5	-	TGTGCCAGCAGCTTTGGACAGGGCACCAATCAGCCCCAGCATTTT	CASSFGQGTNQPQHF
TRBV7-2	-	TRBJ1-1	-	TGTGCCAGCTCCGGGTTGAGGACTGAAGCTTTCTTT	CASSGLRTEAFF
TRBV11-2	-	TRBJ1-5	-	TGTGCCAGCAGCTTAGCAGGGCGGTGGAATCAGCCCCAGCATTTT	CASSLAGRWNQPQHF
TRBV15	TRBD1	TRBJ2-1	-	TGTGCCACCAGCCCCGGGAGGACAGGGGGCCACAATGAGCAGTTCTTC	CATSPGRTGGHNEQFF
TRBV6-4	TRBD1	TRBJ1-1	-	TGTGCCAGCAGTCGCGGGACAGAAGGGAACACTGAAGCTTTCTTT	CASSRGTEGNTEAFF
TRBV19	TRBD1	TRBJ1-1	-	TGTGCCAGTAGAACAGGGGGAAGCACTGAAGCTTTCTTT	CASRTGGSTEAFF
TRBV6-6	-	TRBJ1-5	-	TGTGCCAGCAGTTACTCGTCAGGGCGGTCTCAGCCCCAGCATTTT	CASSYSSGRSQPQHF
TRBV5-1	TRBD1	TRBJ2-7	-	TGCGCCAGCACGCCTCCTCAGGGACAGGGGGACGAGCAGTACTTC	CASTPPQGQGDEQYF
TRBV3-1/TRBV3-2	-	TRBJ2-5	-	TGTGCCAGCAGCCACCGACTGAGGGGGGGAGAGACCCAGTACTTC	CASSHRLRGGETQYF
TRBV5-1	-	TRBJ2-6	-	TGCGCCAGCAGCTTGTCCGGGAACTCTGGGGCCAACGTCCTGACTTTC	CASSLSGNSGANVLTF
TRBV28	-	TRBJ2-3	-	TGTGCCAGCAGTTCAGACAGTCGAACGCAGTATTTT	CASSSDSRTQYF
TRBV20-1	TRBD1	TRBJ1-4	-	TGCAGTGCTAGTCCCTCAGGGGGAGCACGGGAAAAACTGTTTTTT	CSASPSGGAREKLFF
TRBV11-2	TRBD2	TRBJ2-3	few	TGTGCCAGCAGCTTAGCGGCGGGAGGGCCCGCGGATACGCAGTATTTT	CASSLAAGGPADTQYF
TRBV20-1	-	TRBJ2-3	-	TGCAGTGCTAGTCCTCTCACAGATACGCAGTATTTT	CSASPLTDTQYF
TRBV24-1	-	TRBJ2-2	-	TGTGCCACCAGTGATCTACTAGGGTGGGCCGGGGAGCTGTTTTTT	CATSDLLGWAGELFF
TRBV28	TRBD2	TRBJ2-5	-	TGTGCCAGCAGTTCGGGACTAGCGGGGGGGGAGACCCAGTACTTC	CASSSGLAGGETQYF
TRBV11-2	-	TRBJ1-5	-	TGTGCCAGCAGCTTAGGGCGAGGACAGCCCCAGCATTTT	CASSLGRGQPQHF
TRBV20-1	-	TRBJ2-1	-	TGCAGTGCTAGTAAACGCAGCTCCTACAATGAGCAGTTCTTC	CSASKRSSYNEQFF
TRBV28	TRBD1	TRBJ2-6	-	TGTGCCAGCAGTTCGACAGGGACTGGGGCCAACGTCCTGACTTTC	CASSSTGTGANVLTF
TRBV6-4	-	TRBJ1-1	-	TGTGCCAGCAGTGAACAGGACGGCTCTTATGAAGCTTTCTTT	CASSEQDGSYEAFF
TRBV5-8	TRBD1	TRBJ2-2	few	TGTGCCAGCAGCGCGACAGGGGGCGTCACCGGGGAGCTGTTTTTT	CASSATGGVTGELFF
TRBV2	-	TRBJ2-2	few	TGTGCCAGCAGTGAATTAAGCGGGTCGAACACCGGGGAGCTGTTTTTT	CASSELSGSNTGELFF
TRBV29-1	-	TRBJ1-1	-	TGCAGCGGCGTCACCGAGAACACTGAAGCTTTCTTT	CSGVTENTEAFF
TRBV10-1	-	TRBJ1-1	few	TGCGCCAGCAGCCAACACGGGGAAGTTGAAGCTTTCTTT	CASSQHGEVEAFF
TRBV2	TRBD2	TRBJ2-2	-	TGTGCCAGCAGTGAAAGCCGAAAGGGTCTAGCGGGAGGGCCAACCGGGGAGCTGTTTTTT	CASSESRKGLAGGPTGELFF
TRBV7-9	TRBD1	TRBJ2-2	-	TGTGCCAGCAGGTATACCGGGACAGGTCTCACCGGGGAGCTGTTTTTT	CASRYTGTGLTGELFF
TRBV7-6	TRBD1	TRBJ1-5	-	TGTGCCAGCAGCTTGGGGACAGGGGGCTATCAGCCCCAGCATTTT	CASSLGTGGYQPQHF
TRBV10-3	-	TRBJ1-3	-	TGTGCCATCAGTGACTCCCTGGGCGGGAATGGAAACACCATATATTTT	CAISDSLGGNGNTIYF
TRBV27	TRBD1	TRBJ2-7	-	TGTGCCAGCAGTTTCCGGGACAGGGCCTCCTACGAGCAGTACTTC	CASSFRDRASYEQYF
TRBV7-9	TRBD1	TRBJ1-1	few	TGTGCCAGCAGCTCCCGGGACAGGGAAATTGAAGCTTTCTTT	CASSSRDREIEAFF
TRBV14	TRBD1	TRBJ2-6	-	TGTGCCAGCAGCCACCCGGACAGGGGTGTATTCGGGGCCAACGTCCTGACTTTC	CASSHPDRGVFGANVLTF
TRBV5-5	-	TRBJ2-7	-	TGTGCCAGCAGCTTTTCTTACTACGAGCAGTACTTC	CASSFSYYEQYF
TRBV7-9	TRBD1	TRBJ2-7	once	TGTGCCAGCAGCCTCGGGACAGTCTACGAGCAGTACTTC	CASSLGTVYEQYF
TRBV3-1/TRBV3-2	TRBD2	TRBJ2-3	-	TGTGCCACCTCGACTAGCGTCACAGATACGCAGTATTTT	CATSTSVTDTQYF
TRBV5-1	TRBD2	TRBJ2-2	-	TGCGCCAGCAGCATGGGACTAGCGGGGGCCCCGGGCACCGGGGAGCTGTTTTTT	CASSMGLAGAPGTGELFF